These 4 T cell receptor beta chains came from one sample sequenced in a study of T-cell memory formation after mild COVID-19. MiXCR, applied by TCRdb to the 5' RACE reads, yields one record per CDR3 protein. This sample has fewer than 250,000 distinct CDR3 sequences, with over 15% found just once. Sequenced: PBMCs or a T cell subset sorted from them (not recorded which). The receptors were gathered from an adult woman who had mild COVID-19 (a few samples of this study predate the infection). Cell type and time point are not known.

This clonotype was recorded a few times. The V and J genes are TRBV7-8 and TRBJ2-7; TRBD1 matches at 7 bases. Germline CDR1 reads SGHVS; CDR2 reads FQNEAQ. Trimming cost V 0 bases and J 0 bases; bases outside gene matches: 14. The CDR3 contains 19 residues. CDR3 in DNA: TGTGCCAGCAGCTTAGCGCATCAGGGGGTTAGCCGATACTCCTACGAGCAGTACTTC. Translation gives CASSLAHQGVSRYSYEQYF.

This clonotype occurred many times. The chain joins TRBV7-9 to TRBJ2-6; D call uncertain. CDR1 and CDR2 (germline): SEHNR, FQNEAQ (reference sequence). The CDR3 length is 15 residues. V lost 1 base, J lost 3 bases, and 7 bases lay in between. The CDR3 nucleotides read TGTGCCAGCAGCTTAGAGGGTGGTGGGGCCAACGTCCTGACTTTC. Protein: CASSLEGGGANVLTF.

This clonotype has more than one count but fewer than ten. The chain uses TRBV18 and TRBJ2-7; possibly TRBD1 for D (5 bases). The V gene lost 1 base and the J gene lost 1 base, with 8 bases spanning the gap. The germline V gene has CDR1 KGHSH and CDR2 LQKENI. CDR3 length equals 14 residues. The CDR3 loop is CASSPHPGSYEQYF. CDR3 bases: TGTGCCAGCTCACCACATCCAGGGTCCTACGAGCAGTACTTC. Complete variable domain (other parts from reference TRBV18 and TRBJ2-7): NAGVMQNPRHLVRRRGQEARLRCSPMKGHSHVYWYRQLPEEGLKFMVYLQKENIIDESGMPKERFSAEFPKEGPSILRIQQVVRGDSAAYFCASSPHPGSYEQYFGPGTRLTVT.

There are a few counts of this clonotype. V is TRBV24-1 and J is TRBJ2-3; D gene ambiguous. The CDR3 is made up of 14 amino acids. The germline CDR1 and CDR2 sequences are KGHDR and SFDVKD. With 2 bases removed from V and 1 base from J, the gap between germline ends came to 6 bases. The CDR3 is CATSDSGRTDTQYF. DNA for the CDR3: TGTGCCACCAGTGATTCGGGTCGCACAGATACGCAGTATTTT.